The 3 T cell receptor beta chains below come from one sample, sequenced in a study of shared clonotypes between healthy human individuals (TCRdb year 2020). The library relied on the immunoSEQ multiplex PCR assay. In TCRdb, the immuneACCESS table is reduced to in-frame sequences with V and J assigned. These tables do not hold every clone; where another copy was compared, an unresolved V gene accounts for under half, and the others remain unexplained. The sample table records over 2 million clones; about 95% of these occur just once. Jointly, the top ten make up 1% to 1.3% of the sample. CD8 naive samples were obtained by positive selection for CCR7 among CD45RO-negative cells, yielding a CD45RA+CCR7+ population from which TemRA cells were excluded. The material sequenced was naive CD8+ T cells sorted from blood. The sample's cell subset or site, from its label and the paper: CD45RA+CCR7+. The receptor source for this set is a man in his late teens or twenties in good health.

The chain employs TRBV4-2 and TRBJ2-1; 12 positions agree with TRBD2. The CDR3 has 19 residues. The ends lost 8 bases at V and 7 bases at J; junction bases unmatched: 21. CDR1 is LGHNA and CDR2 is YNFKEQ in the germline V gene. The CDR3: CASGPRLAGGPVVKNEQFF. The CDR3 DNA reads as TGTGCCAGCGGGCCCAGGCTAGCGGGGGGGCCTGTAGTGAAGAATGAGCAGTTCTTC.

This clone was seen just once. The V gene is TRBV11-2, the J gene TRBJ1-1; 10 bases map to TRBD1. Germline V gene data show CDR1 as SGHAT and CDR2 as FQNNGV. This CDR3 comprises 16 residues. V was clipped by 5 bases and J by 4 bases; unmatched bases: 10. The CDR3 DNA reads TGTGCCAGCAGCGGGATGATGGGACAGGGGAGCACTGAAGCTTTCTTT. It codes for CASSGMMGQGSTEAFF.

V gene TRBV4-1 combines with J gene TRBJ2-7, with 13 nucleotides matching TRBD2. The V gene end was trimmed by 4 bases and the J gene end by 13 bases; junction bases not matched to a gene: 13. CDR3 length equals 15 residues. CDR1 is MGHRA, CDR2 YSYEKL, per germline. The CDR3 DNA is TGCGCCAGCAGCCCCGTAGTGGAGGGACTAGCGGGATTATACTTC. Its translation: CASSPVVEGLAGLYF.